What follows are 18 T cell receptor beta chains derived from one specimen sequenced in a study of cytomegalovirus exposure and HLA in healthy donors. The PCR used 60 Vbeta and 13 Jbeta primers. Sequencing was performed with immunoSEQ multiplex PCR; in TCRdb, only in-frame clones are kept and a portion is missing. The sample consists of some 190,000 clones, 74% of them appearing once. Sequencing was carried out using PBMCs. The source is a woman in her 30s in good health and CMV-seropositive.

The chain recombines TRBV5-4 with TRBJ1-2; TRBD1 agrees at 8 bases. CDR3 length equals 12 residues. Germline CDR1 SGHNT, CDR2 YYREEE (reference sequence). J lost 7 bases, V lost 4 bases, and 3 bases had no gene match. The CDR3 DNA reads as TGTGCCAGCAGCGAGGACAGGGTTGGCTACACCTTC. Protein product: CASSEDRVGYTF.

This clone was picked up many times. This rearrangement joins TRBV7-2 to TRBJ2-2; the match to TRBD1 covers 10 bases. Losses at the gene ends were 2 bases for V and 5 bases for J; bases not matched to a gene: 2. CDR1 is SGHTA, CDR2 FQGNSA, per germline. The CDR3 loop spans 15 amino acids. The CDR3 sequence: CASSLRQGATGELFF. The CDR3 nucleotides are TGTGCCAGCAGCTTACGACAGGGGGCGACCGGGGAGCTGTTTTTT.

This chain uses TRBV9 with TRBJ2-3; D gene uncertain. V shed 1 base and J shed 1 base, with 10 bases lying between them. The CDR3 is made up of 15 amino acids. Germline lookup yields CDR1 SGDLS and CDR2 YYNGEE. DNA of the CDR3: TGTGCCAGCAGCGTATTTGTGGAGCGCACAGATACGCAGTATTTT. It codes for CASSVFVERTDTQYF.

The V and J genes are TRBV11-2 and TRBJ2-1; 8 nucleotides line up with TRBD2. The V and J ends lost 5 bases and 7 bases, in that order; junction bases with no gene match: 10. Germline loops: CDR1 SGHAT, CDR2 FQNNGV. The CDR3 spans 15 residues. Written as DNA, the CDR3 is TGTGCCAGCAGCCACTCCGGCGGGGGGATAAATGAGCAGTTCTTC. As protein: CASSHSGGGINEQFF. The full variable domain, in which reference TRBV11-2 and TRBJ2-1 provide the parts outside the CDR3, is EAGVAQSPRYKIIEKRQSVAFWCNPISGHATLYWYQQILGQGPKLLIQFQNNGVVDDSQLPKDRFSAERLKGVDSTLKIQPAKLEDSAVYLCASSHSGGGINEQFFGPGTRLTVL.

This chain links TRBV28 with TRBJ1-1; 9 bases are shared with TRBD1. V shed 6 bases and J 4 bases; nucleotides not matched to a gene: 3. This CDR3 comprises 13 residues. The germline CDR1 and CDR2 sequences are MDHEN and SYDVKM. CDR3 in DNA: TGTGCCAGCAGCGACAGGGGGGCCACTGAAGCTTTCTTT. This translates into CASSDRGATEAFF.

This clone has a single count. As DNA, the CDR3 is TGTGCCACCAGCACGAGACAGGGGGTACACATTCAGTACTTC. Translated, it gives CATSTRQGVHIQYF. This chain uses TRBV15 with TRBJ2-4; TRBD1 matches at 9 bases. From germline, CDR1 is LNHNV and CDR2 YYDKDF (reference sequence). The CDR3 consists of 14 residues. V gave up 4 bases and J gave up 8 bases; unmatched junction bases: 6.

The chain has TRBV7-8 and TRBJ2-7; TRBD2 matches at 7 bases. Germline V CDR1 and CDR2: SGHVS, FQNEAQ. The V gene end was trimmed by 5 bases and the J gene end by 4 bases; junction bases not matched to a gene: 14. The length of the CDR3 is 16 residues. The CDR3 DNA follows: TGTGCCAGCAGCCCCCAGGGAGCGGGAAAGCGATACGAGCAGTACTTC. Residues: CASSPQGAGKRYEQYF. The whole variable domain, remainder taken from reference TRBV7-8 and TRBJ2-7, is GAGVSQSPRYKVAKRGQDVALRCDPISGHVSLFWYQQALGQGPEFLTYFQNEAQLDKSGLPSDRFFAERPEGSVSTLKIQRTQQEDSAVYLCASSPQGAGKRYEQYFGPGTRLTVT.

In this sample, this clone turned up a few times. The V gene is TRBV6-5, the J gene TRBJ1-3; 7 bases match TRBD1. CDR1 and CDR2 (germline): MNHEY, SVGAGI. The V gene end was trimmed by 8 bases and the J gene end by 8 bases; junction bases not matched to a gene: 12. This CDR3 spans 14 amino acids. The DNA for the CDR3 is TGTGCCAGCCGACAGGGATTAAATGCCCACACCATATATTTT. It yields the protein CASRQGLNAHTIYF.

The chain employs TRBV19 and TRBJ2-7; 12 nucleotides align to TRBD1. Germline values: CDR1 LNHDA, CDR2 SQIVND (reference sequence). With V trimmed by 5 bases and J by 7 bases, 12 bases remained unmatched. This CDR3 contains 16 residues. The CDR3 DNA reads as TGTGCCAGTAGTCTCCCCTCCGGGACAGGGGGCAATGAGCAGTACTTC. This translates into CASSLPSGTGGNEQYF.

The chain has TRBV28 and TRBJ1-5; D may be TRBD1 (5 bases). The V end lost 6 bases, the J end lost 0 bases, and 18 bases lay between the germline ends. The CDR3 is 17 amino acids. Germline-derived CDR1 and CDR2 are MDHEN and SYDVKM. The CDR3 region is CASSPRWGLISNQPQHF. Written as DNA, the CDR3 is TGTGCCAGCAGCCCGAGGTGGGGACTGATTAGCAATCAGCCCCAGCATTTT.

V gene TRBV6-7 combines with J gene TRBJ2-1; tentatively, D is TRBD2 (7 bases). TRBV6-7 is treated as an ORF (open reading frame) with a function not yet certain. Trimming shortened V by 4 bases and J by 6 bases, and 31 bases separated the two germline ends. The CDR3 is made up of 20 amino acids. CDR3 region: CASSSRGAELPRGGGNEQFF. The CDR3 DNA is TGTGCCAGCAGTTCCCGTGGAGCGGAGCTACCGAGGGGGGGTGGCAATGAGCAGTTCTTC.

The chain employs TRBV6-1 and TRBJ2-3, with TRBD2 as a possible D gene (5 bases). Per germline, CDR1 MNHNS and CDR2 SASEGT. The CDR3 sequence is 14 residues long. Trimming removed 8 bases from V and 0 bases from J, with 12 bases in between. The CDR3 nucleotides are TGTGCCAGCCACCCCGGACTGAGCACAGATACGCAGTATTTT. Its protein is CASHPGLSTDTQYF.

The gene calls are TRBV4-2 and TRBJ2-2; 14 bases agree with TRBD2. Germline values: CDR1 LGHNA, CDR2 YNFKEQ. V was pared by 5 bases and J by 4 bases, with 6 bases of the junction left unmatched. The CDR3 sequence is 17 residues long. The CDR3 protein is CASSTGTSGSGTGELFF. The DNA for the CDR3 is TGTGCCAGCAGCACCGGGACTAGCGGGAGCGGCACCGGGGAGCTGTTTTTT.

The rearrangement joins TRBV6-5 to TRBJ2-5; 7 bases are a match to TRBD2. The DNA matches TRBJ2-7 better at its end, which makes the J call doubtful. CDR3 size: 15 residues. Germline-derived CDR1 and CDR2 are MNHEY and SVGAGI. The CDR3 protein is CASSYGGGISYEQYF. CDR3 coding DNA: TGTGCCAGCAGTTACGGGGGGGGGATCTCCTACGAGCAGTACTTC.

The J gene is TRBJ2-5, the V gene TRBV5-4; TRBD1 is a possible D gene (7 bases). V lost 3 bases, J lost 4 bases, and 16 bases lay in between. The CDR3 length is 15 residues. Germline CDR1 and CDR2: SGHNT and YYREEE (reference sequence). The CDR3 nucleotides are TGTGCCAGCAGCTCTAACACGCGGGACAGAGAGACCCAGTACTTC. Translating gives CASSSNTRDRETQYF.

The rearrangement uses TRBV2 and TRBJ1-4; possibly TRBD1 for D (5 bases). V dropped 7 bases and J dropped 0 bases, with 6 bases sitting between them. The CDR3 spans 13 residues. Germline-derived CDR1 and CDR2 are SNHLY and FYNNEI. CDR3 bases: TGTGCCAGCAAAGGGGCAACTAATGAAAAACTGTTTTTT. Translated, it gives CASKGATNEKLFF.

CDR3 protein: CASSSAGGHTEAFF. CDR3 nucleotides: TGTGCCAGCAGTTCCGCAGGGGGACACACTGAAGCTTTCTTT. The rearrangement uses TRBV28 and TRBJ1-1, with 7 bases aligning to TRBD1. CDR1 is MDHEN and CDR2 is SYDVKM in the germline V gene. This CDR3 comprises 14 residues. J lost 3 bases, V lost 4 bases, and 5 bases had no gene match.

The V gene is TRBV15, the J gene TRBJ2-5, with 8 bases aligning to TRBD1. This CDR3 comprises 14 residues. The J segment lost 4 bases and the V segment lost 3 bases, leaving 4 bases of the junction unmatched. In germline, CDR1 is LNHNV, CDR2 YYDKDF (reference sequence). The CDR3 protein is CATSRPGGRETQYF. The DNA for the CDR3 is TGTGCCACCAGCAGGCCAGGGGGCCGAGAGACCCAGTACTTC. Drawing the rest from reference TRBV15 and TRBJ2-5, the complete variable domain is DAMVIQNPRYQVTQFGKPVTLSCSQTLNHNVMYWYQQKSSQAPKLLFHYYDKDFNNEADTPDNFQSRRPNTSFCFLDIRSPGLGDTAMYLCATSRPGGRETQYFGPGTRLLVL.